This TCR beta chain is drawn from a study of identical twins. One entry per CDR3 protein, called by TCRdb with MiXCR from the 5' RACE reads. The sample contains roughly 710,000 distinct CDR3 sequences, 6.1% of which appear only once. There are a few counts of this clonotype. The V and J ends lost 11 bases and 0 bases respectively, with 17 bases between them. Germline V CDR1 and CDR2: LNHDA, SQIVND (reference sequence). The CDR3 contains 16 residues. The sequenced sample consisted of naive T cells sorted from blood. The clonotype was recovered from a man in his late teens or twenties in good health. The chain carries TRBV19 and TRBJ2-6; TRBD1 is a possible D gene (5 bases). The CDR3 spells CAGKGLRASGANVLTF. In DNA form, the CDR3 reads TGTGCCGGTAAGGGGCTAAGAGCCTCTGGGGCCAACGTCCTGACTTTC.